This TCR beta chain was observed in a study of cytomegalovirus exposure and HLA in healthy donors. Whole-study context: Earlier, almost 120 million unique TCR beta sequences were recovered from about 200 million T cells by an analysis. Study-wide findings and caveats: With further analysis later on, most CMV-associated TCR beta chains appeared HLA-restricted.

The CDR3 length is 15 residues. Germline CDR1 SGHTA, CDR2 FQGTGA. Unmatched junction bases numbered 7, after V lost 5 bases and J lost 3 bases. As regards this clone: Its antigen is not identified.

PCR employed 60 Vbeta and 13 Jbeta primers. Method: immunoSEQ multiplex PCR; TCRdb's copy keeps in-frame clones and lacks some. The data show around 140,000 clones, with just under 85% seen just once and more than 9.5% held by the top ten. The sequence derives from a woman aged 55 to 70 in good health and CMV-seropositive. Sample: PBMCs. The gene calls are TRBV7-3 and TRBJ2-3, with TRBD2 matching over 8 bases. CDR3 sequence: CASSESGSWTDTQYF. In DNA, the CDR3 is TGTGCCAGCAGCGAAAGCGGGAGTTGGACAGATACGCAGTATTTT.